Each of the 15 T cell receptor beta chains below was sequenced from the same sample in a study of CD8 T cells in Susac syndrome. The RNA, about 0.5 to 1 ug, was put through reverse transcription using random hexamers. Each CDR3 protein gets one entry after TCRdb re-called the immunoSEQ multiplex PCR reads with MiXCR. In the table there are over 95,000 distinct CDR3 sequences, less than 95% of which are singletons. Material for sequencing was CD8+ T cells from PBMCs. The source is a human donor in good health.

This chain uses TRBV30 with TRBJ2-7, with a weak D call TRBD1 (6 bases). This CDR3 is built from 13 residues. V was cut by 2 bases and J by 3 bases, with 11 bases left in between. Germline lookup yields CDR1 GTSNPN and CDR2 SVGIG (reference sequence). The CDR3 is CAWSPHRVYEQYF. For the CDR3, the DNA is TGTGCCTGGAGTCCCCACAGGGTCTACGAGCAGTACTTC.

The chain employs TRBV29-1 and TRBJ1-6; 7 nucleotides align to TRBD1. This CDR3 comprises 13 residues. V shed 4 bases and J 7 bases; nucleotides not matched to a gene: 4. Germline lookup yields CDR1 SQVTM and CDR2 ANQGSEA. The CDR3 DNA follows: TGCAGCGTTGCTCGGGACAGCAATTCACCCCTCCACTTT. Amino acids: CSVARDSNSPLHF.

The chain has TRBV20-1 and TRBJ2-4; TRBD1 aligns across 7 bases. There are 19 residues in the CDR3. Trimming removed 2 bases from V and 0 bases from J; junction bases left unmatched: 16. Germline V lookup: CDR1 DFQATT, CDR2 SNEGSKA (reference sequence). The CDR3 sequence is CSARSPGTANLLAKNIQYF. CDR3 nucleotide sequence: TGCAGTGCTAGAAGCCCCGGGACAGCGAATTTATTAGCCAAAAACATTCAGTACTTC.

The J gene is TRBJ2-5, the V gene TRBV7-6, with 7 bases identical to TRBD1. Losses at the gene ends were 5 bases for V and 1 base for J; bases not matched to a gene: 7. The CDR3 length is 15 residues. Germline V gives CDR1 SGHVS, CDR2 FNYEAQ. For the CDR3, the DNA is TGTGCCAGCAGCCCCGGACAGGCCATCCAAGAGACCCAGTACTTC. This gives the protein CASSPGQAIQETQYF. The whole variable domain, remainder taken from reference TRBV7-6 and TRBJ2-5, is GAGVSQSPRYKVTKRGQDVALRCDPISGHVSLYWYRQALGQGPEFLTYFNYEAQQDKSGLPNDRFSAERPEGSISTLTIQRTEQRDSAMYRCASSPGQAIQETQYFGPGTRLLVL.

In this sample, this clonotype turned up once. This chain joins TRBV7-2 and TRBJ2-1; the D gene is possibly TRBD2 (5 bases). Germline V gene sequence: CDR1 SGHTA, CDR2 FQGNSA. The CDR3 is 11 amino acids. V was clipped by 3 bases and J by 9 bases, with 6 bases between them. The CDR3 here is CASSFRGEQFF. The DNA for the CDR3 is TGTGCCAGCAGCTTCCGGGGTGAGCAGTTCTTC.

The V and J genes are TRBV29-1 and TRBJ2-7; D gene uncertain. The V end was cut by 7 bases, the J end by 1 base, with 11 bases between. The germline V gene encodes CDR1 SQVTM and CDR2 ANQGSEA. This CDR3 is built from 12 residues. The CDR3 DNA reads TGCAGCGCCTCTACAGATTCCTACGAGCAGTACTTC. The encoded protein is CSASTDSYEQYF.

CDR3 region: CASLSGGPGDTQYF. The CDR3, as DNA: TGCGCCAGCCTTAGCGGGGGGCCGGGAGATACGCAGTATTTT. The chain combines TRBV5-1 with TRBJ2-3, with 10 bases fitting TRBD2. Germline assignment: CDR1 SGHRS and CDR2 YFSETQ. The V and J ends lost 7 bases and 5 bases, in that order; junction bases with no gene match: 7. This CDR3 spans 14 amino acids.

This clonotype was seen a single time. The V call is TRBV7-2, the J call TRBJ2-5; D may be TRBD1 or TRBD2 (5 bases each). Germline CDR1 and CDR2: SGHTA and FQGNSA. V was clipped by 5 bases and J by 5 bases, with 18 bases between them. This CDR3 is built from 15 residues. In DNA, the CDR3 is TGTGCCAGCAGCCCTCGAGCAGGGCCGGGGGAGACCCAGTACTTC. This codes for CASSPRAGPGETQYF. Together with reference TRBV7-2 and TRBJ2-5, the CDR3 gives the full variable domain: GAGVSQSPSNKVTEKGKDVELRCDPISGHTALYWYRQSLGQGLEFLIYFQGNSAPDKSGLPSDRFSAERTGGSVSTLTIQRTQQEDSAVYLCASSPRAGPGETQYFGPGTRLLVL.

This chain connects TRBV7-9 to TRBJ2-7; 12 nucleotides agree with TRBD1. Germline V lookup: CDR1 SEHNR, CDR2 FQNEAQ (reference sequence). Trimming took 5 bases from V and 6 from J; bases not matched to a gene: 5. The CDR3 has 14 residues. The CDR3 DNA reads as TGTGCCAGCAGCAAGGGACAGGGGGCGGCCGAGCAGTACTTC. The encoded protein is CASSKGQGAAEQYF.

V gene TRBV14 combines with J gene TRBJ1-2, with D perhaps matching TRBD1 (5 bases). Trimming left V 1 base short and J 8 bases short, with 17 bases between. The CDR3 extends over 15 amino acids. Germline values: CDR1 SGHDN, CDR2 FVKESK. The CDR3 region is CASSQVYDRDRGYTF. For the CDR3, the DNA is TGTGCCAGCAGCCAAGTTTATGACAGAGATAGAGGCTACACCTTC.

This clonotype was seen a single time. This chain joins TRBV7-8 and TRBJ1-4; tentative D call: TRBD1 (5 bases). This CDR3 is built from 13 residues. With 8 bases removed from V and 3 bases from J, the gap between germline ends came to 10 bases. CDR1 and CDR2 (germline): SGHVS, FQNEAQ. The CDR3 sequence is CASRGVSNEKLFF. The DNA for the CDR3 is TGTGCCAGCCGGGGGGTATCTAATGAAAAACTGTTTTTT. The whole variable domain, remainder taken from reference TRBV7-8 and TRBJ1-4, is GAGVSQSPRYKVAKRGQDVALRCDPISGHVSLFWYQQALGQGPEFLTYFQNEAQLDKSGLPSDRFFAERPEGSVSTLKIQRTQQEDSAVYLCASRGVSNEKLFFGSGTQLSVL.

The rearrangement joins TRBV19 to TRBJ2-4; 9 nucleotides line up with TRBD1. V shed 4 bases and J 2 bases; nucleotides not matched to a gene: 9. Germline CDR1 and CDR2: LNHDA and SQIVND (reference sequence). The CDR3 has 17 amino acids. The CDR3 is CASSTGGQGPSKNIQYF. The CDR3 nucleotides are TGTGCCAGTAGTACCGGTGGACAGGGGCCCTCCAAAAACATTCAGTACTTC.

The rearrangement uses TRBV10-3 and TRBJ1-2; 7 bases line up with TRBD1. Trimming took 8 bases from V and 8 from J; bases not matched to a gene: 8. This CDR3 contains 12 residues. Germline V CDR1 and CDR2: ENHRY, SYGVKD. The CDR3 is CAIWKGADGYTF. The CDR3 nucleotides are TGTGCCATCTGGAAGGGGGCTGACGGCTACACCTTC.

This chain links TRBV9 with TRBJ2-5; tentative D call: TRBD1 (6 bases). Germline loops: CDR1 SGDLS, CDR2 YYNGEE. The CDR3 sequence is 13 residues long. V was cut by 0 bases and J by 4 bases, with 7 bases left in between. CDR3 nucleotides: TGTGCCAGCAGCGTAGACAGGGCAGAGACCCAGTACTTC. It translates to CASSVDRAETQYF.

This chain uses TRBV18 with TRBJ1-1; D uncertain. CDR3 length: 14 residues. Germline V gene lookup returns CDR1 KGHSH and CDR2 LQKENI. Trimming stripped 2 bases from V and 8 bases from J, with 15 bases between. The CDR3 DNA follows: TGTGCCAGCTCACCAACACAAGAACCTTTGGAAGCTTTCTTT. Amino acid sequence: CASSPTQEPLEAFF.